This T cell receptor beta chain was found in a study of blood T cell repertoires in COVID-19. The repertoire was sequenced with immunoSEQ multiplex PCR; TCRdb's copy has only in-frame clones and lacks some. The data show about 170,000 clones, around 80% seen once. From germline, CDR1 is SQVTM and CDR2 ANQGSEA. This CDR3 is built from 13 residues. Losses at the gene ends were 6 bases for V and 10 bases for J; bases not matched to a gene: 11. This clonotype was obtained from a woman aged 45-65 years in a cohort exposed to, infected with or recovered from COVID-19 (not recorded which). Sample: PBMCs or T cells enriched from blood (not recorded which). The gene calls are TRBV29-1 and TRBJ1-1; the match to TRBD1 covers 10 bases. The CDR3: CSVSPDRGLGAFF. CDR3 coding DNA: TGCAGCGTCTCACCCGACAGGGGGCTTGGAGCTTTCTTT.